This is a list of T cell receptor beta chains from one sample in a study of blood T cell repertoires in COVID-19. Generated by immunoSEQ multiplex PCR, the TCRdb table keeps only in-frame clones and is missing some. Of some 150,000 clones detected, over 75% appear once; the ten largest clones hold 0.63%. Sample: peripheral blood. Receptors were obtained from a man in his sixties with COVID-19, enrolled during active disease. The CDR3 runs from the conserved cysteine through the conserved F or W. Each record gives: V gene, J gene, clone size, D gene, CDR3 protein, CDR3 DNA. A D gene is named only where the DNA matches it firmly. Size tells how often a clone was seen (once, few, many) or the class of an expanded clone, and some rows leave it out.

TRBV7-2	TRBJ2-7	.	.	CASSAEAQGHYEQYF	TGTGCCAGCAGCGCGGAGGCACAGGGCCATTACGAGCAGTACTTC
TRBV27	TRBJ1-1	.	TRBD1	CASSLTRDSAEAFF	TGTGCCAGCAGCCTCACCAGGGACAGTGCTGAAGCTTTCTTT
TRBV6-5	TRBJ1-1	.	.	CASTTYGSPRTEAFF	TGTGCCAGCACTACGTACGGATCCCCGAGGACTGAAGCTTTCTTT
TRBV5-3	TRBJ2-1	many	TRBD2	CARSLVIGLVAGGPTPYNEQFF	TGTGCCAGAAGCCTAGTCATTGGGTTGGTAGCGGGAGGTCCTACTCCATACAATGAGCAGTTCTTC
TRBV6-4	TRBJ2-2	.	TRBD2	CASRSLAGGTGGGELFF	TGTGCCAGCCGATCTCTAGCGGGGGGAACCGGAGGCGGGGAGCTGTTTTTT
TRBV9	TRBJ1-2	.	TRBD1	CASSVATDRANYGYTF	TGTGCCAGCAGCGTAGCTACGGACAGGGCGAACTATGGCTACACCTTC
TRBV9	TRBJ1-6	.	.	CASSAQGGVNSPLHF	TGTGCCAGCAGCGCCCAGGGAGGGGTTAATTCACCCCTCCACTTT
TRBV29-1	TRBJ1-1	.	.	CSVDAPTGTEAFF	TGCAGCGTTGACGCACCGACAGGCACTGAAGCTTTCTTT
TRBV24-1	TRBJ1-2	few	.	CATSEPGQNYGYTF	TGTGCCACCAGTGAACCTGGACAGAATTATGGCTACACCTTC
TRBV5-5	TRBJ2-6	.	.	CASSLDRAAGANVLTF	TGTGCCAGCAGCTTGGACAGGGCTGCTGGGGCCAACGTCCTGACTTTC
TRBV30	TRBJ1-5	.	.	CAWSLDKNSNQPQHF	TGTGCCTGGTCGCTGGACAAGAATAGCAATCAGCCCCAGCATTTT
TRBV19	TRBJ1-5	.	.	CASSFRDINQPQHF	TGTGCCAGTAGTTTCCGGGACATCAATCAGCCCCAGCATTTT
TRBV29-1	TRBJ1-1	.	.	CSVAMNGAFF	TGCAGCGTCGCTATGAATGGAGCTTTCTTT
TRBV6-6	TRBJ2-3	.	TRBD1	CASSRQGLTDTQYF	TGTGCCAGCAGTCGACAGGGGCTTACAGATACGCAGTATTTT
TRBV6-5	TRBJ1-2	.	.	CASSYSSVYGYTF	TGTGCCAGCAGTTACTCGAGCGTCTATGGCTACACCTTC
TRBV18	TRBJ1-1	.	.	CASSPDTGGTEAFF	TGTGCCAGCTCACCTGACACGGGAGGGACTGAAGCTTTCTTT
TRBV6-6	TRBJ1-6	.	.	CTSSYSSVYNSPLHF	TGTACCAGCAGTTATTCGTCGGTTTATAATTCACCCCTCCACTTT
TRBV6-5	TRBJ1-2	.	TRBD1	CASSPQGEDGYTF	TGTGCCAGCAGCCCCCAGGGGGAGGATGGCTACACCTTC
TRBV18	TRBJ2-2	.	TRBD1	CASSPLDRESGELFF	TGTGCCAGCTCACCACTCGACAGGGAGTCCGGGGAGCTGTTTTTT
TRBV2	TRBJ1-5	.	.	CASSDADRFQPQHF	TGTGCCAGCAGTGACGCTGACAGGTTCCAGCCCCAGCATTTT
TRBV20-1	TRBJ1-1	.	TRBD1	CSASKATGDTEAFF	TGCAGTGCTAGTAAGGCCACAGGGGATACTGAAGCTTTCTTT
TRBV11-3	TRBJ2-7	.	.	CASSLGTYGEQYF	TGTGCCAGCAGCTTAGGGACTTATGGAGAGCAGTACTTC
TRBV7-2	TRBJ1-5	.	TRBD1	CASSLGTGQWPQHF	TGTGCCAGCAGCTTAGGGACAGGGCAATGGCCCCAGCATTTT
TRBV6-5	TRBJ1-2	.	.	CASSYSTGNYGYTF	TGTGCCAGCAGTTACTCTACAGGAAACTATGGCTACACCTTC
TRBV5-1	TRBJ1-4	.	.	CASSLAVYEKLFF	TGCGCCAGCAGCTTGGCCGTCTACGAAAAACTGTTTTTT
TRBV10-3	TRBJ1-1	.	.	CAISDKGKANTEAFF	TGTGCCATCAGTGATAAGGGGAAGGCGAACACTGAAGCTTTCTTT
TRBV5-1	TRBJ2-5	.	.	CASSLSGLMQETQYF	TGCGCCAGCAGCTTGTCGGGACTGATGCAAGAGACCCAGTACTTC
TRBV14	TRBJ2-7	.	.	CASSTRRAREQYF	TGTGCCAGCAGCACCCGGAGGGCGCGCGAGCAGTACTTC
TRBV11-3	TRBJ2-1	.	TRBD2	CASSSNLAGGQIDEQFF	TGTGCCAGCAGCTCTAACCTAGCGGGAGGACAAATCGATGAGCAGTTCTTC
TRBV7-8	TRBJ2-7	.	.	CASTPLRGVGFDYEQYF	TGTGCCAGCACCCCCCTTAGAGGCGTGGGTTTCGACTACGAGCAGTACTTC
TRBV5-5	TRBJ2-2	.	TRBD1	CASSPPKQGATGELFF	TGTGCCAGCAGCCCACCTAAACAGGGGGCGACCGGGGAGCTGTTTTTT
TRBV7-9	TRBJ2-7	.	.	CASSTRRDTSYEQYF	TGTGCCAGCAGTACTCGCAGGGATACCTCCTACGAGCAGTACTTC
TRBV7-2	TRBJ1-4	.	.	CASSLGENEKLFF	TGTGCCAGCAGCTTAGGCGAGAATGAAAAACTGTTTTTT
TRBV19	TRBJ1-5	.	.	CASSISNSNQPQHF	TGTGCCAGTAGTATAAGCAATAGCAATCAGCCCCAGCATTTT
TRBV23-1	TRBJ2-7	.	TRBD1	CASSQKWDRFYYEQYF	TGCGCCAGCAGTCAAAAATGGGACAGGTTCTACTACGAGCAGTACTTC
TRBV18	TRBJ1-2	.	TRBD1	CASSPGTGRANYGYTF	TGTGCCAGCTCACCGGGGACAGGTCGCGCTAACTATGGCTACACCTTC
TRBV11-3	TRBJ2-1	.	.	CASSSPMPGDEQFF	TGTGCCAGCAGCTCCCCTATGCCAGGCGATGAGCAGTTCTTC
TRBV6-5	TRBJ1-5	.	.	CASSGFLNQPQHF	TGTGCCAGCTCAGGGTTTTTGAATCAGCCCCAGCATTTT
TRBV5-4	TRBJ1-1	.	.	CASSPLGGNTEAFF	TGTGCCAGCAGCCCTCTGGGGGGGAACACTGAAGCTTTCTTT
TRBV2	TRBJ2-7	.	TRBD2	CASSLAGDDYEQYF	TGTGCCAGCAGTCTAGCGGGAGACGACTACGAGCAGTACTTC
TRBV5-1	TRBJ1-6	.	.	CASSLSQSYNSPLHF	TGCGCCAGCAGCTTGTCTCAGTCCTATAATTCACCCCTCCACTTT
TRBV3-1/TRBV3-2	TRBJ2-3	.	.	CASSSRTTPTDTQYF	TGTGCCAGCAGCTCCCGGACTACCCCAACAGATACGCAGTATTTT
TRBV4-3	TRBJ1-4	.	.	CASSQEFGGAIGKLFF	TGCGCCAGCAGCCAAGAGTTTGGGGGCGCCATAGGGAAACTGTTTTTT
TRBV6-6	TRBJ1-1	.	.	CASSYAGVGTEAFF	TGTGCCAGCAGTTACGCAGGGGTGGGCACTGAAGCTTTCTTT
TRBV6-1	TRBJ1-3	.	TRBD1	CASSGRQGAQVRAGNTIYF	TGTGCCAGCAGTGGGCGACAGGGGGCCCAAGTTAGAGCTGGAAACACCATATATTTT
TRBV7-8	TRBJ2-7	.	.	CASSPLYGSEQYF	TGTGCCAGCAGCCCCCTTTATGGGAGCGAGCAGTACTTC
TRBV18	TRBJ1-1	once	.	CASEGQMNTEAFF	TGTGCCAGCGAGGGTCAGATGAACACTGAAGCTTTCTTT
TRBV9	TRBJ2-7	.	.	CASSVEGRGTYEQYF	TGTGCCAGCAGCGTAGAGGGCAGGGGCACCTACGAGCAGTACTTC
TRBV7-6	TRBJ2-1	.	TRBD2	CASSLSGGGGYNEQFF	TGTGCCAGCAGCTTAAGTGGCGGGGGAGGATACAATGAGCAGTTCTTC
TRBV5-1	TRBJ1-4	.	TRBD1	CASSSQGQDEKLFF	TGCGCCAGCAGCTCGCAGGGACAGGATGAAAAACTGTTTTTT
TRBV6-5	TRBJ2-7	few	.	CASSYYPTGAYEQYF	TGTGCCAGCAGTTACTACCCGACAGGAGCCTACGAGCAGTACTTC
TRBV30	TRBJ1-1	.	.	CAWIWGGDTEAFF	TGTGCCTGGATATGGGGGGGGGACACTGAAGCTTTCTTT